This paragraph covers one TCR beta chain sequence. The junction shows a germline mismatch at one end, possibly a read error. The data are from a study of blood T cell repertoires in COVID-19. Germline CDR1 reads SSHAT; CDR2 reads FNYEAQ (reference sequence). The CDR3 contains 15 residues. Original processing notes: Estimation of nucleated cell counts was performed using reference gene primer amplification. This table comes from immunoSEQ multiplex PCR, and its TCRdb copy is limited to in-frame clones, with some not included. Clone size and V and J calls were adopted from that table, with D and trimming inferred from the DNA. The sample contains about 140,000 clones, 80% to 90% of which appear only once.

What was sequenced was peripheral blood. V is TRBV7-7 and J is TRBJ1-4; 7 nucleotides line up with TRBD1. The receptor was isolated from a woman aged 50 to 60 with acute or convalescent COVID-19. In DNA form, the CDR3 reads TGTGCTAGCAGCTTGGGTACAGGGGAGTCGGAAAAACTGTTTTTT. It specifies CASSLGTGESEKLFF.